The following is a T cell receptor beta chain sequence with its context. Its antigen is currently unknown. This table comes from immunoSEQ multiplex PCR, and its TCRdb copy is limited to in-frame clones, with some not included. This sample has approximately 270,000 clones; around 92% occur once, and the top ten carry 0.55%. These data come from a study of T cell responses to AZD1222 COVID-19 vaccine. Overall study results and limits: Nearly half of unique spike-specific TCRs reportedly avoided B.1.351 and B.1.1.7 mutated regions. Seropositive AZD1222 recipients at baseline numbered only six or seven.

This TCR came from an adult who received the AZD1222 COVID-19 vaccine. The input for sequencing was peripheral blood, taken 28 days after the second AZD1222 dose.

CDR3 loop: CASRPGGGWDTEAFF. In DNA, the CDR3 is TGTGCCAGCAGACCAGGGGGAGGGTGGGACACTGAAGCTTTCTTT. This chain joins TRBV2 and TRBJ1-1, with 7 bases that match TRBD1. This CDR3 is 15 amino acids long. Germline assignment: CDR1 SNHLY and CDR2 FYNNEI. J gave up 3 bases and V 6 bases, and 10 bases lay outside the gene matches. Complete variable domain (other parts from reference TRBV2 and TRBJ1-1): EPEVTQTPSHQVTQMGQEVILRCVPISNHLYFYWYRQILGQKVEFLVSFYNNEISEKSEIFDDQFSVERPDGSNFTLKIRSTKLEDSAMYFCASRPGGGWDTEAFFGQGTRLTVV.